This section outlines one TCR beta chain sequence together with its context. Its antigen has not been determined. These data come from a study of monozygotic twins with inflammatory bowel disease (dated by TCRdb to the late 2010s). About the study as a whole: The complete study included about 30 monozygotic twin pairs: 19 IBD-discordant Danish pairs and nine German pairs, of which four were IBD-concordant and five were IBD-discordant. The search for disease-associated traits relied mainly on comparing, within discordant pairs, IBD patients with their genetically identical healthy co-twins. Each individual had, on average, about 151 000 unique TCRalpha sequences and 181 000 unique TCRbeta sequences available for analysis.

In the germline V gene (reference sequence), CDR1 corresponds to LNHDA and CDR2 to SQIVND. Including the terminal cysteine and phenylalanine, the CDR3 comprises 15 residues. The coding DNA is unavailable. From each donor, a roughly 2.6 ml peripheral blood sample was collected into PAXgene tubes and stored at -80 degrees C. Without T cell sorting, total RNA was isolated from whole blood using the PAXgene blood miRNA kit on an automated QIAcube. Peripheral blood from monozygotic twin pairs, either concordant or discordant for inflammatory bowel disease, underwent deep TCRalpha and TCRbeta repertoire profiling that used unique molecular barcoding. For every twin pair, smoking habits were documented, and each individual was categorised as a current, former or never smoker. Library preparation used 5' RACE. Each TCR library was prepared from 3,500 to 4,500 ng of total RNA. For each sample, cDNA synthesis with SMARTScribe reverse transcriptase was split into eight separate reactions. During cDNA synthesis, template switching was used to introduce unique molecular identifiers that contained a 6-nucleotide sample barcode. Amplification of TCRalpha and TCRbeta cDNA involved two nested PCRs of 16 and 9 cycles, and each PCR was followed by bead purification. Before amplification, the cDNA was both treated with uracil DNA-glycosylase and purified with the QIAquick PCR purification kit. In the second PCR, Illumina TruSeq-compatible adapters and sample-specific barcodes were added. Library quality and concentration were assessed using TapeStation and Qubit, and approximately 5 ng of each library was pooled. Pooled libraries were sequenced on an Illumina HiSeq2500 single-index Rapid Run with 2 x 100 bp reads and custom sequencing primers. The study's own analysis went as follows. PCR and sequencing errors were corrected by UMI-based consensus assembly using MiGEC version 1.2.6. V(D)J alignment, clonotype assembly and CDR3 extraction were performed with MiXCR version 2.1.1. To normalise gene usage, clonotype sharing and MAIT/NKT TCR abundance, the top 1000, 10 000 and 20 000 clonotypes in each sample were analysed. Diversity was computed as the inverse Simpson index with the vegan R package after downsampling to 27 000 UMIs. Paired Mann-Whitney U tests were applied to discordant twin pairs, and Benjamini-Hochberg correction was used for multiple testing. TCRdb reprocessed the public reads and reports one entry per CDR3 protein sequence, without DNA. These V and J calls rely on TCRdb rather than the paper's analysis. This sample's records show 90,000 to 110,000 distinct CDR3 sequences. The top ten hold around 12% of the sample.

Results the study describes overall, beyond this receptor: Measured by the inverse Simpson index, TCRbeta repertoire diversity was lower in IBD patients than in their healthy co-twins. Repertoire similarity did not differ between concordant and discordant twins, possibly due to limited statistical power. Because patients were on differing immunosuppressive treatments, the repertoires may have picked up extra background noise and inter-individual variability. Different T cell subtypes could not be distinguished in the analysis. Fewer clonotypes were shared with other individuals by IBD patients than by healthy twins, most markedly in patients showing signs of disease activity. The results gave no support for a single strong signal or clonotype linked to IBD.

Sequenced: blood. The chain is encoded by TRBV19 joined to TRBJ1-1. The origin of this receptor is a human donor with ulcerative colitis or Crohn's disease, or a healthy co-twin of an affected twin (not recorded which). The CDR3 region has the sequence CASSKYGGLNTEAFF.